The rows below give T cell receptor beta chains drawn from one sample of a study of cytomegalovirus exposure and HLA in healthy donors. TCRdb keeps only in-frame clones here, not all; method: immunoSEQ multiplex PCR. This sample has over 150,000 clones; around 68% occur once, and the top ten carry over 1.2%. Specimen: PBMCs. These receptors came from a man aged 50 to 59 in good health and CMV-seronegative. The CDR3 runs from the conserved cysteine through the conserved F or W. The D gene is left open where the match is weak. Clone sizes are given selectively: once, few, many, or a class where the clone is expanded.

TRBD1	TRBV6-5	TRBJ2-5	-	CASSYMTGPNQETQYF	TGTGCCAGCAGTTACATGACAGGGCCCAACCAAGAGACCCAGTACTTC
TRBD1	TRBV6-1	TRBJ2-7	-	CASSARDRVPFSYEQYF	TGTGCCAGCAGTGCCCGGGACAGGGTCCCTTTCTCCTACGAGCAGTACTTC
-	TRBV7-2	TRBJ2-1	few	CASSSDRSFRTGYNEQFF	TGTGCCAGCAGCTCAGACCGATCTTTCAGGACGGGATACAATGAGCAGTTCTTC
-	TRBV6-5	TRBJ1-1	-	CASSYSLGGLTEAFF	TGTGCCAGCAGTTACTCGTTGGGGGGGCTTACTGAAGCTTTCTTT
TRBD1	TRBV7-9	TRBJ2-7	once	CASSLQGTGISYEQYF	TGTGCCAGCAGCTTACAAGGGACAGGGATCTCCTACGAGCAGTACTTC
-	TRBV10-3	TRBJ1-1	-	CAISGREANTEAFF	TGTGCCATCAGTGGTCGGGAGGCGAACACTGAAGCTTTCTTT
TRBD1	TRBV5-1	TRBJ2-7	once	CASSLLGTGSAREQYF	TGCGCCAGCAGCTTATTGGGGACAGGGTCGGCTCGGGAGCAGTACTTC
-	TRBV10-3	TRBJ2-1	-	CAISRSAGLLYNEQFF	TGTGCCATCAGTAGGTCGGCAGGCCTACTTTACAATGAGCAGTTCTTC
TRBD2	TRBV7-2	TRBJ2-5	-	CASSLGTSGGETQYF	TGTGCCAGCAGCTTAGGGACTAGCGGGGGAGAGACCCAGTACTTC
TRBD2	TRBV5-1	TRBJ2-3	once	CASRAGTKITDTQYF	TGCGCCAGCAGGGCCGGGACTAAGATCACAGATACGCAGTATTTT
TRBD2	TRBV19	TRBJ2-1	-	CASSIGLAGVVYNEQFF	TGTGCCAGTAGTATAGGACTAGCGGGGGTAGTATACAATGAGCAGTTCTTC
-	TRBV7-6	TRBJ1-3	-	CASSLGPNRFGSGNTIYF	TGTGCCAGCAGCTTAGGGCCTAACAGGTTCGGCTCTGGAAACACCATATATTTT
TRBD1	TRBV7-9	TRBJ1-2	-	CASSLGGGEGYTF	TGTGCCAGCAGCTTAGGAGGGGGCGAAGGCTACACCTTC
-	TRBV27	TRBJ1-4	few	CASSHLEEEKLFF	TGTGCCAGCAGTCACCTTGAGGAGGAAAAACTGTTTTTT
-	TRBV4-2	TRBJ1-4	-	CASSLQSEKLFF	TGTGCCAGCAGCCTCCAAAGCGAAAAACTGTTTTTT
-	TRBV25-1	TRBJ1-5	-	CASSESNSRGNQPQHF	TGTGCCAGCAGTGAATCGAACAGTAGGGGAAATCAGCCCCAGCATTTT
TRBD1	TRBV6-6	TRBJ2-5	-	CASSYSQGETQYF	TGTGCCAGCAGTTACTCACAGGGGGAGACCCAGTACTTC
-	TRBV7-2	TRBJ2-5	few	CASSLAGRGETQYF	TGTGCCAGCAGCTTAGCCGGTAGAGGGGAGACCCAGTACTTC
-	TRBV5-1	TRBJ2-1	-	CASSSGQPGFNEQFF	TGCGCCAGCAGTTCCGGACAGCCCGGATTTAATGAGCAGTTCTTC
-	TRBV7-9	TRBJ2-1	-	CASSFLALGEQFF	TGTGCCAGCAGCTTTCTAGCGTTGGGTGAGCAGTTCTTC
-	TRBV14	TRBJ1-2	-	CASSRTVYGYTF	TGTGCCAGCAGCCGGACTGTCTATGGCTACACCTTC
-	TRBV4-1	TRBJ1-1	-	CASSQVSEGLTEAFF	TGCGCCAGCAGCCAAGTTTCAGAGGGCTTAACTGAAGCTTTCTTT
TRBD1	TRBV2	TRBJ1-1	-	CASSGGGQGQNTEAFF	TGTGCCAGCAGTGGGGGGGGACAGGGACAGAACACTGAAGCTTTCTTT
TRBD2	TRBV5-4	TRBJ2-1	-	CASSQAGGPGHNEQFF	TGTGCCAGCAGTCAAGCGGGGGGGCCGGGACACAATGAGCAGTTCTTC
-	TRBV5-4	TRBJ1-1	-	CASSLGDTVRTEAFF	TGTGCCAGCAGCTTGGGAGACACGGTTAGAACTGAAGCTTTCTTT
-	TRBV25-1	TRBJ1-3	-	CASSEVGDSGNTIYF	TGTGCCAGCAGTGAAGTCGGAGACTCTGGAAACACCATATATTTT
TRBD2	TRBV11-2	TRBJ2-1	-	CASSSGTSGYNEQFF	TGTGCCAGCAGCTCCGGGACTAGCGGCTACAATGAGCAGTTCTTC
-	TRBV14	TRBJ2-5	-	CASSQARGRGQETQYF	TGTGCCAGCAGCCAAGCTAGGGGAAGAGGACAAGAGACCCAGTACTTC
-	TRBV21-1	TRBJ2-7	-	CASSKEYGTGGPYEQYF	TGTGCCAGCAGCAAAGAGTACGGGACAGGGGGACCCTACGAGCAGTACTTC
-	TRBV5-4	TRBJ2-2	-	CASSKNTGELFF	TGTGCCAGCAGTAAAAACACCGGGGAGCTGTTTTTT
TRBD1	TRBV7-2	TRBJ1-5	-	CASSLEGQFNQPQHF	TGTGCCAGCAGCTTAGAGGGACAGTTCAATCAGCCCCAGCATTTT
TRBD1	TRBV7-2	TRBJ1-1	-	CASSPPDRGSGEAFF	TGTGCCAGCAGCCCCCCGGACAGGGGATCAGGTGAAGCTTTCTTT
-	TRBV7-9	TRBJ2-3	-	CASSRTEDTQYF	TGTGCCAGCAGCCGGACAGAAGATACGCAGTATTTT
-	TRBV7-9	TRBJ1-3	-	CASSQGAMLQIYF	TGTGCCAGCAGCCAAGGGGCCATGCTCCAGATATATTTT
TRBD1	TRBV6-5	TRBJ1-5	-	CASSSTGGYSNQPQHF	TGTGCCAGCAGTTCGACAGGGGGTTACAGCAACCAGCCCCAGCATTTT
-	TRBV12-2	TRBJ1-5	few	CASRSPVQGHTYSNQPQHF	TGTGCAAGTCGCTCCCCGGTACAGGGGCACACATATAGCAATCAGCCCCAGCATTTT
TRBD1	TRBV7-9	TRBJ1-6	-	CASSLQGGGSPLHF	TGTGCCAGCAGCCTCCAGGGGGGAGGTTCACCCCTCCACTTT
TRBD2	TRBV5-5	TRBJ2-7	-	CASGRSGTSDQYF	TGTGCCAGCGGCCGATCCGGAACTAGCGATCAGTACTTC
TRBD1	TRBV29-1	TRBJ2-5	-	CSVEEGQGWETQYF	TGCAGCGTTGAAGAGGGACAGGGTTGGGAGACCCAGTACTTC
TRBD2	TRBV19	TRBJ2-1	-	CASSITTSGGYNEQFF	TGTGCCAGTAGTATAACGACTAGCGGGGGGTACAATGAGCAGTTCTTC